This TCR beta chain was recorded in a study of blood T cell repertoires in COVID-19. Study details: Both acute and convalescent COVID-19 samples were obtained from the United States, Italy and Spain. T cells, B-cell-depleted T cells, or PBMCs provided the cDNA or gDNA that served as material.

In the original workflow: Estimation of nucleated cell counts relied on the amplification of reference gene primers. This table comes from immunoSEQ multiplex PCR, and its TCRdb copy is limited to in-frame clones, with some not included. V, J and clone size derive from that table, while D and trimming were established from the DNA sequence. The sample includes 100,000 or so clones, 81% of them seen just once. CDR1 and CDR2 (germline): MGHRA, YSYEKL. V shed 6 bases and J shed 0 bases, with 13 bases lying between them. The CDR3 spans 15 residues. The TCR comes from a human donor in a cohort sampled during active COVID-19. The chain employs TRBV4-1 and TRBJ2-3; tentative D call: TRBD2 (6 bases). Input material: peripheral blood. The DNA for the CDR3 is TGCGCCAGCAGTAAGCGGGCCCCTAGCACAGATACGCAGTATTTT. This codes for CASSKRAPSTDTQYF.